Sequencing of this T cell receptor beta chain was carried out in a study of cytomegalovirus exposure and HLA in healthy donors. The CDR3 consists of 15 residues. Germline V CDR1 and CDR2: SGDLS, YYNGEE. V lost 0 bases and J lost 4, with 12 bases in between. This table comes from immunoSEQ multiplex PCR, and its TCRdb copy is limited to in-frame clones, with some not included. The data contain roughly 350,000 clones, 70% to 90% of them singletons. Sequenced: PBMCs. The chain links TRBV9 to TRBJ2-3; TRBD1 is a possible D gene (6 bases). This receptor was taken from a young woman in good health and CMV-seronegative. The CDR3 DNA sequence: TGTGCCAGCAGCGTAGCTGGCAGGGGTTCAGATACGCAGTATTTT. It codes for CASSVAGRGSDTQYF.